Included here is one T cell receptor beta chain sequence, with context. The data derive from a study of Graves' ophthalmopathy and Graves' hyperthyroidism. Trimming stripped 6 bases from V and 5 bases from J, with 13 bases between. There are 13 residues in the CDR3. Germline CDR1 ENHRY, CDR2 SYGVKD. What supplied the PBMCs was more than 7.5 ml of fresh peripheral blood. Investigators amplified TCR beta CDR3 regions from RNA transcripts. RT-PCR in the first round used HTBI primers; a second-round multiplex PCR followed. Each CDR3 protein is one row after TCRdb ran MiXCR on the multiplex PCR reads. The sample shows approximately 640,000 distinct CDR3 sequences, about two fifths of them seen only once.

This TCR came from an adult man with Graves' ophthalmopathy. The J gene is TRBJ2-5, the V gene TRBV10-3; no firm D call. Sequencing used peripheral blood. The CDR3 DNA sequence: TGTGCCATCAGACAGAACACCGGGGAGACCCAGTACTTC. This encodes CAIRQNTGETQYF.